The source of this TCR beta chain is a study of CD8 T cells in Susac syndrome. This clonotype was observed a handful of times. V lost 3 bases, J lost 9 bases, and 21 bases lay in between. Germline V gene lookup returns CDR1 SGHAT and CDR2 FQNNGV. The CDR3 loop spans 15 amino acids. RNA amounts of roughly 0.45 to 1 ug underwent reverse transcription with random hexamers. Multiplex immunoSEQ PCR targeted 54 Vbeta and 13 Jbeta TCR beta segments. TCRdb ran MiXCR on the immunoSEQ multiplex PCR reads and lists one entry per CDR3 protein. The data show 300,000 to 350,000 distinct CDR3 sequences, 92% seen once. Sequencing of TCR beta, carried out with a high-throughput approach, was applied to CD8+ and CD4+ T cells from the blood. Relapsing-remitting disease, either stable or active, was present in the treatment-naive patients who were the multiple sclerosis controls. Isolation of CD8+ and CD4+ T cells was performed negatively, whereas enrichment of TEMRA cells was done by FACS.

V gene TRBV11-2 combines with J gene TRBJ2-7; TRBD1 might be the D (6 bases). The clonotype originates from a human donor with multiple sclerosis. Sequenced material: CD4+ T cells from PBMCs. This CDR3 reads CASSFSPGQNSRQYF. As DNA, the CDR3 is TGTGCCAGCAGCTTCTCCCCGGGACAAAATTCAAGGCAGTACTTC.